Listed below are T cell receptor beta chains from one sample, sequenced in a study of cytomegalovirus exposure and HLA in healthy donors. The table came from immunoSEQ multiplex PCR; TCRdb's copy has only in-frame clones and leaves some out. The table lists 100,000 to 150,000 clones, 70% to 85% of them singletons. Sequencing input: PBMCs. The receptor source for this set is a middle-aged man in good health and CMV-seropositive. The CDR3 runs from the conserved cysteine through the conserved F or W. A D gene is named only where the DNA matches it firmly.

J | V | D | CDR3
TRBJ1-5 | TRBV6-5 | - | CASSYSRAGINQPQHF
TRBJ1-1 | TRBV30 | - | CAWSVLEDTEAFF
TRBJ1-6 | TRBV5-6 | TRBD1 | CASSFQRTGGPPLHF
TRBJ2-1 | TRBV2 | TRBD2 | CASSDSGGTYNEQFF
TRBJ1-2 | TRBV10-2 | - | CASRESSTPHGYTF
TRBJ2-1 | TRBV4-3 | TRBD2 | CASSQAGVGNEQFF
TRBJ2-6 | TRBV7-2 | - | CASTPRASGANVLTF
TRBJ1-4 | TRBV25-1 | TRBD1 | CASSDSRTGGEKLFF
TRBJ1-1 | TRBV6-1 | - | CASGLGGPNTEAFF
TRBJ2-7 | TRBV30 | - | CAWTTGHSPYEQYF
TRBJ2-6 | TRBV9 | - | CASSVEGPGANVLTF
TRBJ2-7 | TRBV5-5 | - | CASSFGAGRASYEQYF
TRBJ1-2 | TRBV11-1 | TRBD1 | CASSEMTGAANYGYTF
TRBJ2-3 | TRBV5-1 | - | CASSPASAGQYGTDTQYF
TRBJ1-2 | TRBV4-3 | TRBD1 | CASSQDDRTGVNYGYTF
TRBJ1-5 | TRBV6-6 | - | CASSYDRTPNQPQHF
TRBJ2-5 | TRBV11-2 | TRBD2 | CASSTRSGLAEYQETQYF
TRBJ2-3 | TRBV5-4 | TRBD1 | CASSFRGGTSTDTQYF
TRBJ2-2 | TRBV19 | - | CASSIRRSTGELFF
TRBJ1-5 | TRBV6-6 | - | CASSLDSSNQPQHF
TRBJ2-1 | TRBV5-1 | - | CASSLSKGSSYNEQFF
TRBJ2-7 | TRBV6-5 | TRBD2 | CASRELADYEQYF
TRBJ1-1 | TRBV29-1 | TRBD1 | CSVSTGGAFF
TRBJ1-1 | TRBV6-1 | - | CASRPLIRNTEAFF
TRBJ2-7 | TRBV23-1 | TRBD2 | CASLLAVALYEQYF
TRBJ1-2 | TRBV9 | - | CASSVAAEYGYTF
TRBJ1-2 | TRBV5-5 | TRBD1 | CASSLGRTGVTYDYTF
TRBJ2-5 | TRBV9 | - | CASNLGGFQETQYF
TRBJ2-1 | TRBV6-1 | TRBD2 | CASSEWAGGGNEQFF
TRBJ1-4 | TRBV18 | - | CASSPPGATNEKLFF
TRBJ1-4 | TRBV6-6 | - | CASSYPGVGNEKLSF
TRBJ1-1 | TRBV11-2 | TRBD1 | CASSLEFTGEVAFF
TRBJ1-1 | TRBV30 | TRBD1 | CAWRPGQGFSNTEAFF
TRBJ1-2 | TRBV6-1 | - | CASTRQSNGYTF
TRBJ1-1 | TRBV2 | TRBD1 | CASSENLIGTVTEAFF
TRBJ2-7 | TRBV27 | TRBD2 | CASNFAGGEQYF
TRBJ2-3 | TRBV5-1 | TRBD2 | CASSRGGEADTQYF
TRBJ2-2 | TRBV5-1 | TRBD2 | CASSFGLAGNTGELFF
TRBJ2-7 | TRBV9 | TRBD2 | CASSVGTSGVYEQYF
TRBJ2-1 | TRBV5-4 | - | CASSPTWSRSSNEQFF
TRBJ1-3 | TRBV20-1 | - | CSGTQGNTIYF
TRBJ2-1 | TRBV7-9 | - | CASSLRQGFNEQFF
TRBJ2-7 | TRBV2 | TRBD1 | CASRGRSGTGVSYEQYF
TRBJ2-3 | TRBV5-1 | TRBD2 | CASSLETSGSSADTQYF
TRBJ1-2 | TRBV5-1 | TRBD1 | CASSLGDRGNYGYTF
TRBJ1-2 | TRBV4-3 | TRBD1 | CASSQDSWGQGAEGYGYTF
TRBJ2-5 | TRBV7-3 | TRBD2 | CASSPAGGRQETQYF
TRBJ1-1 | TRBV5-4 | TRBD1 | CASSFLGGAGEAFF
TRBJ1-1 | TRBV10-1 | - | CASSDGGLTEAFF
- | TRBV27 | TRBD1 | CASLYRDRVYEQYF
TRBJ1-3 | TRBV19 | - | CASSLGEINPGNTIYF
TRBJ2-5 | TRBV9 | - | CASSVVIGGQETQYF
TRBJ1-2 | TRBV30 | - | CAWSNPGVGGYTF
TRBJ1-5 | TRBV19 | - | CASSLLSGNNQPQHF
TRBJ1-2 | TRBV5-1 | - | CASSLDGLYGYTF